This TCR beta chain was recorded in a study of blood T cell repertoires in COVID-19. As for the study in general: COVID-19 samples from acute and convalescent phases originated in the United States, Italy and Spain. Sample material is recorded as cDNA or gDNA derived from T cells, B-cell-depleted T cells, or PBMCs.

The CDR3 covers 14 residues. V was clipped by 1 base and J by 2 bases, with 9 bases between them. CDR1 and CDR2 (germline): LNHDA, SQIVND (reference sequence). As originally analysed: Counts of nucleated cells, estimated from reference gene primer amplification, were obtained. Clones were read by immunoSEQ multiplex PCR, and TCRdb kept only the in-frame ones, dropping some. From that table come the V and J calls and clone size; the DNA was used to work out D and trimming. The sample lists a few hundred thousand clones; roughly 86% were seen once. Material: peripheral blood. The sequence derives from a man between 60 and 75 years old with acute or convalescent COVID-19. V usage is TRBV19 and J usage is TRBJ2-7; D uncertain. The DNA of the CDR3 is TGTGCCAGTAGTATAGCGGCAGGCGCCTACGAGCAGTACTTC. It yields the protein CASSIAAGAYEQYF.